This T cell receptor beta chain is drawn from a study of early T cells in non-severe SARS-CoV-2 infection. Unique molecular identifiers were added to individual cDNA molecules. TCRdb used MiXCR to reprocess the 5' RACE reads, holding one entry per CDR3 protein. The table includes tens of thousands of distinct CDR3 sequences, 12% to 15% detected once. Germline CDR1 MDHEN, CDR2 SYDVKM. Unmatched junction bases numbered 9, after V lost 10 bases and J lost 5 bases. The CDR3 extends over 13 amino acids. The chain recombines TRBV28 with TRBJ1-1, with 8 bases that match TRBD1. The receptor's source is an adult who was a healthcare worker with PCR-confirmed SARS-CoV-2 infection or an uninfected control (not recorded which). Sequences were obtained from whole blood. The DNA of the CDR3 is TGTGCCATCCCAGGACAGGGAGATACTGAAGCTTTCTTT. It codes for CAIPGQGDTEAFF.